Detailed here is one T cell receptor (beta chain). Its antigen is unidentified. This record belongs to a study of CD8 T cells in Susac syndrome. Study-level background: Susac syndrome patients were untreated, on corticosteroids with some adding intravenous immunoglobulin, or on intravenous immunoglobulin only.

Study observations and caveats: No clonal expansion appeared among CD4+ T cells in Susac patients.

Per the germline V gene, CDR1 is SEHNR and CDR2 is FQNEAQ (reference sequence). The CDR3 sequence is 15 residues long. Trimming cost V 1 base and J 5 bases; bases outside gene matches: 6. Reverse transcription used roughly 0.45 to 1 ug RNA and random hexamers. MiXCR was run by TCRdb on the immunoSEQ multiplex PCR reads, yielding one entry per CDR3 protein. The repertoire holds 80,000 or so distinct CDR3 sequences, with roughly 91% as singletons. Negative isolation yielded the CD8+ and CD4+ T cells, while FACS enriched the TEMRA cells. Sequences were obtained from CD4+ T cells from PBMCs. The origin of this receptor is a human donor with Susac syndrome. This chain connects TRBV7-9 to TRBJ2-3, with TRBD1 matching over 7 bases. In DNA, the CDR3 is TGTGCCAGCAGCTTAGTAGATCACAGGGGAGATACGCAGTATTTT. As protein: CASSLVDHRGDTQYF.